Given below is one TCR beta chain in context. Its antigen has not been determined. The CDR3 measures 13 amino acids from cysteine to phenylalanine. No DNA is recorded. CDR1 and CDR2, looked up from the germline V gene (reference sequence), are MNHEY and SMNVEV. This entry is derived from a study of T cells expressing NK-cell markers (dated by TCRdb to 2018 to 2021). Study-wide context: Three sorted T-cell subsets (CD3+CD56+NKG2C+, CD3+CD56+NKG2C- and CD3+CD56-NKG2C+) from fewer than 10 donors had their TCR beta-chain repertoires profiled. Among the eight sequenced donors, seven were HCMV-seropositive and one was HCMV-seronegative. All eight donors whose samples were sequenced were randomly selected healthy volunteers, three of them men and five women. Sequencing of the libraries produced 2 x 150 bp reads on Illumina HiSeq 2000/2500, MiSeq or NextSeq.

Results the study describes overall, beyond this receptor: In several donors, the dominant CD3+CD56+NKG2C+ clonotypes were found to rank among the top 10 CD8+ clonotypes and to make up about 1.0-7.0% of CD8+ T cells. Those dominant clonotypes were again the most abundant among CD3+CD56-NKG2C+ cells in a handful of donors, at about 25-60.1%. Whether the expanded NKG2C-expressing T cell clones were specific for HCMV antigens remained unclear.

The sample was run on an Illumina HiSeq 2000. 5'RACE template switching, by which a universal primer site and unique molecular identifiers were added, was used to make TCR beta cDNA libraries. Synthesis of cDNA was primed from the TCR beta constant segment and was followed by two consecutive PCR amplification steps. The authors' analysis ran thus. MIGEC was used to demultiplex reads and group the reads by UMI, and MiTCR was used to assemble and quantify clonotypes. To remove erroneous sequences, TCR cDNA sequences were retained only when supported by two or more reads. The tcR package was used for downstream repertoire analysis, and clonotypes were matched across fractions by CDR3 nucleotide sequence plus V segment. VDJmatch was used to annotate antigen specificity against VDJdb, with one amino acid substitution in CDR3 allowed. TCRdb reprocessed the raw reads; every CDR3 protein sequence is a single record, and DNA is not supplied. TCRdb's processing, not the authors', yielded these V and J calls. The table kept for this sample lists about half a million distinct CDR3 sequences. More than 1.4% of the sample comes from the top ten.

To determine HCMV serostatus, a commercial ELISA kit was used to detect HCMV-specific IgG in serum. Ficoll density gradient centrifugation was used to isolate peripheral blood mononuclear cells from blood. The source material was blood T cells: a sorted CD56 or NKG2C T cell subset, CD4+ or CD8+ T cells, or bulk PBMC T cells (not recorded which). The clonotype was recovered from a woman in her forties or fifties in good health. Donor details come from another sample of the same person, matched by shared clones. The chain is encoded by TRBV27 joined to TRBJ2-1; lacking DNA, the TRBD2 call made by TCRdb goes unchecked. The CDR3 region has the sequence CASALAYYNEQFF.